A selection of T cell receptor beta chains follows, all from one sample in a study of blood T cells in healthy people across ages. Each CDR3 protein gets one entry after TCRdb re-called the 5' RACE reads with MiXCR. The repertoire holds 650,000 or so distinct CDR3 sequences, with more than 45% as singletons. The source material was blood. The receptor source for this set is a woman aged 80 or over in good health. Both conserved end residues are part of each CDR3. The D gene is left open where the match is weak. Some rows mark clone size as missing; the rest say once, few, many or name a class of expanded clone.

abundance: .
d_gene: TRBD1
j_gene: TRBJ2-1
v_gene: TRBV2
CDR3nt: TGTGCCAGCCTCTGGGACAGGGGTGTCCACAATGAGCAGTTCTTC
CDR3aa: CASLWDRGVHNEQFF

abundance: .
d_gene: .
j_gene: TRBJ1-1
v_gene: TRBV29-1
CDR3nt: TGCAGCGTTGGCTCGCCCTTACTCATGAACACTGAAGCTTTCTTT
CDR3aa: CSVGSPLLMNTEAFF

abundance: .
d_gene: .
j_gene: TRBJ1-1
v_gene: TRBV28
CDR3nt: TGTGCCAGCAGTTTGAGGCCAGGGTTTCTGGACACTGAAGCTTTCTTT
CDR3aa: CASSLRPGFLDTEAFF

abundance: once
d_gene: .
j_gene: TRBJ2-3
v_gene: TRBV9
CDR3nt: TGTGCCAGCAGCCCCCTGGACTCGCAGCCGACGCAGTATTTT
CDR3aa: CASSPLDSQPTQYF

abundance: .
d_gene: .
j_gene: TRBJ1-1
v_gene: TRBV5-6
CDR3nt: TGTGCCAGCAGCTTGGTGGGTGATGAAGCTTTCTTT
CDR3aa: CASSLVGDEAFF

abundance: .
d_gene: TRBD2
j_gene: TRBJ2-3
v_gene: TRBV7-2
CDR3nt: TGTGCCAGCAGCTCGTACCCGACTAGCAGGAAAACAGATACGCAGTATTTT
CDR3aa: CASSSYPTSRKTDTQYF

abundance: many
d_gene: .
j_gene: TRBJ2-1
v_gene: TRBV6-1
CDR3nt: TGTGCCAGCAGAATATCGGGACGAGGCTACAATGAGCAGTTCTTC
CDR3aa: CASRISGRGYNEQFF

abundance: .
d_gene: TRBD1
j_gene: TRBJ2-3
v_gene: TRBV12-3/TRBV12-4
CDR3nt: TGTGCCAGCAGTAGACAGGGGGCAAATACGCAGTATTTT
CDR3aa: CASSRQGANTQYF

abundance: .
d_gene: .
j_gene: TRBJ2-5
v_gene: TRBV29-1
CDR3nt: TGCAGCGTTGAGGCGACGGTCCAAGAGACCCAGTACTTC
CDR3aa: CSVEATVQETQYF

abundance: once
d_gene: .
j_gene: TRBJ2-7
v_gene: TRBV6-1
CDR3nt: TGTGCCGTCCCGCATGAGACATCTTACGAGCAGTACTTC
CDR3aa: CAVPHETSYEQYF

abundance: .
d_gene: .
j_gene: TRBJ1-2
v_gene: TRBV27
CDR3nt: TGTGCCAGCAGCCTAGGGGTCCTCTATGGCTACACCTTC
CDR3aa: CASSLGVLYGYTF

abundance: .
d_gene: .
j_gene: TRBJ1-2
v_gene: TRBV9
CDR3nt: TGTGCCAGCAGCGTAGTGGGCCTGAACTATGGCCTCACCTTC
CDR3aa: CASSVVGLNYGLTF

abundance: .
d_gene: .
j_gene: TRBJ1-2
v_gene: TRBV30
CDR3nt: TGTGCCTCTGGAGGGGCCGGGGCCCTTCTAAAAAAGTACTATGGCTACACCTTC
CDR3aa: CASGGAGALLKKYYGYTF

abundance: .
d_gene: .
j_gene: TRBJ2-7
v_gene: TRBV4-3
CDR3nt: TGCGCCAGCAGCCAAGATCTACCCGGGTCCACCTACGAGCAGTACTTC
CDR3aa: CASSQDLPGSTYEQYF

abundance: .
d_gene: .
j_gene: TRBJ1-4
v_gene: TRBV28
CDR3nt: TGTGCCAGCAGCCCTACGGCTTCAACAACTAATGAAAAACTGTTTTTT
CDR3aa: CASSPTASTTNEKLFF

abundance: many
d_gene: TRBD1
j_gene: TRBJ2-7
v_gene: TRBV7-2
CDR3nt: TGTGCCAGCACCCAAGGCCGTTCTGCCCGGGACAGCTCCTACGAGCAGTACTTC
CDR3aa: CASTQGRSARDSSYEQYF

abundance: .
d_gene: .
j_gene: TRBJ2-3
v_gene: TRBV7-9
CDR3nt: TGTGCCAGCAGCTTAGGATCCAGGGGCGGCACAGATACGCAGTATTTT
CDR3aa: CASSLGSRGGTDTQYF

abundance: many
d_gene: .
j_gene: TRBJ2-1
v_gene: TRBV5-1
CDR3nt: TGCGCCAGCACAGAAACCCTCAATGAGCAGTTCTTC
CDR3aa: CASTETLNEQFF

abundance: many
d_gene: .
j_gene: TRBJ1-6
v_gene: TRBV6-5
CDR3nt: TGTGGTCAGCGGTGGGTAGCGCACCCCTGGTCACCCCTCCACTTT
CDR3aa: CGQRWVAHPWSPLHF

abundance: few
d_gene: .
j_gene: TRBJ2-1
v_gene: TRBV28
CDR3nt: TGTGCCAGCGTACTCGGGGGGCTCGGATACAATGAGCAGTTCTTC
CDR3aa: CASVLGGLGYNEQFF

abundance: few
d_gene: TRBD1
j_gene: TRBJ1-1
v_gene: TRBV7-9
CDR3nt: TGTGCCAGCAGCTCAGGACAGGGATGGGACGGCACTGAAGCTTTCTTT
CDR3aa: CASSSGQGWDGTEAFF

abundance: .
d_gene: .
j_gene: TRBJ2-7
v_gene: TRBV11-1
CDR3nt: TGTGCCAGCAGCTTAGCCGTCAGAGCCTCGACGGCTTACGAGCAGTACTTC
CDR3aa: CASSLAVRASTAYEQYF

abundance: .
d_gene: .
j_gene: TRBJ2-7
v_gene: TRBV6-6
CDR3nt: TGTGCCAGCAGCCCCCAGGGTGCCGAGCAGTACTTC
CDR3aa: CASSPQGAEQYF

abundance: many
d_gene: .
j_gene: TRBJ2-4
v_gene: TRBV7-8
CDR3nt: TGTGCCAGCAGCCCGGGCGGGCTAGCCAAAAACATTCAGTACTTC
CDR3aa: CASSPGGLAKNIQYF

abundance: .
d_gene: TRBD1
j_gene: TRBJ2-3
v_gene: TRBV5-1
CDR3nt: TGCGCCAGCAGCAGGGACAGGGGCCAGTCACCCGCAGATACGCAGTATTTT
CDR3aa: CASSRDRGQSPADTQYF

abundance: many
d_gene: TRBD2
j_gene: TRBJ2-3
v_gene: TRBV12-3/TRBV12-4
CDR3nt: TGTGCCAGCAGGACTAGCGGGATTAATACGCAGTATTTT
CDR3aa: CASRTSGINTQYF

abundance: .
d_gene: .
j_gene: TRBJ2-1
v_gene: TRBV19
CDR3nt: TGTGCCAGTAGTTCCTTCCATCCCTCCCACAATGAGCAGTTCTTC
CDR3aa: CASSSFHPSHNEQFF

abundance: .
d_gene: .
j_gene: TRBJ1-4
v_gene: TRBV16
CDR3nt: TGTGCCAGCAGCCAATCTTGGCCGGGGGATGGTAATGAAAAACTGTTTTTT
CDR3aa: CASSQSWPGDGNEKLFF

abundance: .
d_gene: TRBD2
j_gene: TRBJ2-7
v_gene: TRBV6-5
CDR3nt: TGTGCCAGCAGTTCCCAGACTAGCGGGGGACACGAGCAGTACTTC
CDR3aa: CASSSQTSGGHEQYF

abundance: .
d_gene: .
j_gene: TRBJ1-5
v_gene: TRBV12-3/TRBV12-4
CDR3nt: TGTGCCAGCAGTCAACGTGTCTTATTGGCCGAGGGGGATCAGCCCCAGCATTTT
CDR3aa: CASSQRVLLAEGDQPQHF

abundance: few
d_gene: TRBD2
j_gene: TRBJ2-3
v_gene: TRBV24-1
CDR3nt: TGTGCCACCAGGTCTAGCGGGGGCACAGATACGCAGTATTTT
CDR3aa: CATRSSGGTDTQYF

abundance: .
d_gene: .
j_gene: TRBJ2-2
v_gene: TRBV3-1
CDR3nt: TGTGCCAGCAGCCAAGAGTCTAGCTCCGGGGAGCTGTTTTTT
CDR3aa: CASSQESSSGELFF

abundance: .
d_gene: .
j_gene: TRBJ1-5
v_gene: TRBV5-1
CDR3nt: TGCGCCAGCAGCGTGGACATTGGACGGCCCCAGCATTTT
CDR3aa: CASSVDIGRPQHF

abundance: .
d_gene: TRBD2
j_gene: TRBJ2-1
v_gene: TRBV29-1
CDR3nt: TGCAGCGCTAACGCTTTGACTAGCGGGTGCAATGAGCAGTTCTTC
CDR3aa: CSANALTSGCNEQFF

abundance: .
d_gene: .
j_gene: TRBJ2-7
v_gene: TRBV5-1
CDR3nt: TGCGCCAGCAGCTTGGTCCGGGGGGCCGACGAGCAGTACTTC
CDR3aa: CASSLVRGADEQYF

abundance: .
d_gene: .
j_gene: TRBJ2-2
v_gene: TRBV4-2
CDR3nt: TGTGCCAGCAGCCAACCTGGCACGAACACCGGGGAGCTGTTTTTT
CDR3aa: CASSQPGTNTGELFF

abundance: .
d_gene: .
j_gene: TRBJ1-4
v_gene: TRBV5-1
CDR3nt: TGCGCCAGCAGCTGGGATGGAACTACTGAAAAACTGTTTTTT
CDR3aa: CASSWDGTTEKLFF

abundance: few
d_gene: .
j_gene: TRBJ1-2
v_gene: TRBV28
CDR3nt: TGTGCCAGCAGTTTACAGGCTTATGGCTACACCTTC
CDR3aa: CASSLQAYGYTF

abundance: few
d_gene: TRBD2
j_gene: TRBJ2-1
v_gene: TRBV4-3
CDR3nt: TGCGCCAGCAGCCAAGTGACTAGCGGCTACAATGAGCAGTTCTTC
CDR3aa: CASSQVTSGYNEQFF

abundance: .
d_gene: .
j_gene: TRBJ2-7
v_gene: TRBV4-3
CDR3nt: TGCGCCAGCAGCCAAGATTCGGGCATACTGTACGAGCAGTACTTC
CDR3aa: CASSQDSGILYEQYF

abundance: .
d_gene: .
j_gene: TRBJ1-2
v_gene: TRBV28
CDR3nt: TGTGCCAGCAGTATGATACGGAGAACAAGCAACTATGGCTACACCTTC
CDR3aa: CASSMIRRTSNYGYTF

abundance: few
d_gene: .
j_gene: TRBJ1-2
v_gene: TRBV4-1
CDR3nt: TGCGCCAGCAGCCAAGTCGGGACCTGGATAGGCTACACCTTC
CDR3aa: CASSQVGTWIGYTF

abundance: .
d_gene: .
j_gene: TRBJ2-1
v_gene: TRBV4-1
CDR3nt: TGCGCCAGCAGATTCTCCAGGGAGGGGGCTTCCTACAATGAGCAGTTCTTC
CDR3aa: CASRFSREGASYNEQFF

abundance: .
d_gene: TRBD2
j_gene: TRBJ2-1
v_gene: TRBV7-2
CDR3nt: TGTGCCAGCAGCTTAGCTAGCGGGGCGGCCAATGAGCAGTTCTTC
CDR3aa: CASSLASGAANEQFF

abundance: many
d_gene: TRBD1
j_gene: TRBJ2-5
v_gene: TRBV13
CDR3nt: TGTGCCAGCAGCTCCAACCTAAACTTACAGGGGGCTGGGGAGACCCAGTACTTC
CDR3aa: CASSSNLNLQGAGETQYF

abundance: few
d_gene: .
j_gene: TRBJ1-4
v_gene: TRBV4-2
CDR3nt: TGTGCCAGCAGCTACGGAGGGACGAATGAAAAACTGTTTTTT
CDR3aa: CASSYGGTNEKLFF

abundance: .
d_gene: .
j_gene: TRBJ1-4
v_gene: TRBV6-1
CDR3nt: TGTGCCAGCACCGAGGGGAACAGGGTGGCAAAACTGTTTTTT
CDR3aa: CASTEGNRVAKLFF

abundance: .
d_gene: .
j_gene: TRBJ2-1
v_gene: TRBV3-1
CDR3nt: TGTGCCAGCAGCCAAGAGCTGCCTAGCGATGAGCAGTTCTTC
CDR3aa: CASSQELPSDEQFF

abundance: .
d_gene: .
j_gene: TRBJ2-3
v_gene: TRBV12-3/TRBV12-4
CDR3nt: TGTGCCAGCAGCGGGGAGCGGAGAGCCCGAACAGATACGCAGTATTTT
CDR3aa: CASSGERRARTDTQYF

abundance: .
d_gene: .
j_gene: TRBJ2-7
v_gene: TRBV20-1
CDR3nt: TGCAGTGCCCCCACGATTCCTCAGGGCGACGAGCAGTACTTC
CDR3aa: CSAPTIPQGDEQYF

abundance: .
d_gene: .
j_gene: TRBJ2-5
v_gene: TRBV5-1
CDR3nt: TGCGCCAGCAGCTTGGTAGGGTTTGGAGGGACCCAGTACTTC
CDR3aa: CASSLVGFGGTQYF

abundance: .
d_gene: .
j_gene: TRBJ2-7
v_gene: TRBV18
CDR3nt: TGTGCCAGCACACCTTCGCTGGGGGAGAGCGAGCAGTACTTC
CDR3aa: CASTPSLGESEQYF

abundance: .
d_gene: TRBD2
j_gene: TRBJ2-1
v_gene: TRBV18
CDR3nt: TGTGCCAGCTCACTCATGGGGCTAGCGGGAGGCAATGAGCAGTTCTTC
CDR3aa: CASSLMGLAGGNEQFF

abundance: few
d_gene: TRBD1
j_gene: TRBJ2-2
v_gene: TRBV7-8
CDR3nt: TGTGCCAGCAGCTTCAAATGGACAGGGGGAACCGGGGAGCTGTTTTTT
CDR3aa: CASSFKWTGGTGELFF